The rows below give T cell receptor beta chains drawn from one sample of a study of T cell responses to AZD1222 COVID-19 vaccine. Sequencing was performed with immunoSEQ multiplex PCR; in TCRdb, only in-frame clones are kept and a portion is missing. The table includes 140,000 to 150,000 clones, about 92% detected once. The material was peripheral blood, obtained on day 0 of AZD1222 vaccination. The receptors originated from an adult in good health. Both conserved end residues are part of each CDR3. A D gene is named only where the DNA matches it firmly. Clone size is not always given. Where it is, it says once, few, many or a class for expanded clones.

j_call	v_call	cdr3_length	clone_size	d_call	cdr3_nt	cdr3_aa
TRBJ1-1	TRBV19	13	NA	TRBD1	TGTGCCAGTAGTCCGAGGGACAGGGGAGAAGCTTTCTTT	CASSPRDRGEAFF
TRBJ2-3	TRBV9	16	few	TRBD1	TGTGCCAGCAGCGTAGGCCCCACAGGGGGGAAGGATACGCAGTATTTT	CASSVGPTGGKDTQYF
TRBJ2-7	TRBV19	15	NA	NA	TGTGCCAGTAAGGGGGTCGGGACTCCGCCTGGCGAGCAGTACTTC	CASKGVGTPPGEQYF
TRBJ1-2	TRBV6-5	15	NA	NA	TGTGCCAGCAGTTACTCGATAGGGCAGCCCTATGGCTACACCTTC	CASSYSIGQPYGYTF
TRBJ2-4	TRBV19	14	NA	TRBD2	TGTGCCAGTAGTGTCCGGGGGGGCAAAAACATTCAGTACTTC	CASSVRGGKNIQYF
TRBJ1-3	TRBV29-1	14	NA	NA	TGCAGCGTTGAACCGGGAGGCCCTGGAAACACCATATATTTT	CSVEPGGPGNTIYF
TRBJ2-5	TRBV20-1	10	NA	NA	TGCAGTGCTTCCAAAGAGACCCAGTACTTC	CSASKETQYF
TRBJ1-2	TRBV14	13	NA	NA	TGTGCCAGCAGCCAAGCATCGCTCTATGGCTACACCTTC	CASSQASLYGYTF
TRBJ1-2	TRBV5-1	12	once	NA	TGCGCCAGCAGCCTTTGGACAGAGGGCTACACCTTC	CASSLWTEGYTF
TRBJ1-1	TRBV5-6	15	NA	NA	TGTGCCAGCAGCTTGGGACAGATCCCCTCATTTGGAGCTTTCTTT	CASSLGQIPSFGAFF
TRBJ1-2	TRBV7-2	15	NA	NA	TGTGCCAGCAGCTACAAGACCCAGGGTAACTATGGCTACACCTTC	CASSYKTQGNYGYTF
TRBJ2-2	TRBV7-9	18	NA	TRBD2	TGTGCCAGCAGCTTGAGGCCGGTGGGCGGGAGGGCGTCCGGGGAGCTGTTTTTT	CASSLRPVGGRASGELFF
TRBJ2-5	TRBV7-9	14	few	TRBD2	TGTGCCAGCAGCCCGGGGACTAGTCAAGAGACCCAGTACTTC	CASSPGTSQETQYF
TRBJ1-2	TRBV20-1	12	NA	NA	TGCAGTGCTAGTCGGCAAGCCTATGGCTACACCTTC	CSASRQAYGYTF
TRBJ1-1	TRBV12-3/TRBV12-4	13	NA	NA	TGTGCCAGCAGTCCCACGAATCAGTTTGAAGCTTTCTTT	CASSPTNQFEAFF
TRBJ2-2	TRBV19	16	NA	NA	TGTGCCAGTAGTATATGGGACGACCCCAAGACCGGGGAGCTGTTTTTT	CASSIWDDPKTGELFF
TRBJ2-1	TRBV19	15	NA	TRBD2	TGTGCCAGTAGTCCCCGGACTAGCGGGAGGGAAGAGCAGTTCTTC	CASSPRTSGREEQFF